These T cell receptor beta chains were read from a single sample in a study of cytomegalovirus exposure and HLA in healthy donors. This table comes from immunoSEQ multiplex PCR, and its TCRdb copy is limited to in-frame clones, with some not included. The table lists some 150,000 clones, roughly three quarters of them singletons. Material for sequencing was PBMCs. The receptors come from a human donor in good health. Each CDR3 is given with its conserved first and last residue. D genes are given only for firm matches. Not every row has a clone size; where given, it reads once, few, many or a size class.

d_call | clone_size | j_call | v_call | cdr3_nt | cdr3_aa
TRBD1 | . | TRBJ2-1 | TRBV5-4 | TGTGCCAGCAGCTTGGATGGGACAGGGGAGTTCTTC | CASSLDGTGEFF
. | . | TRBJ2-6 | TRBV2 | TGTGCCAGCAGCGCGACAGGAGGATCTGGGGCCAACGTCCTGACTTTC | CASSATGGSGANVLTF
. | once | TRBJ2-7 | TRBV5-6 | TGTGCCAGCAGCCAAGACACAGACAGCTACGAGCAGTACTTC | CASSQDTDSYEQYF
. | . | TRBJ2-7 | TRBV21-1 | TGTGCCAGCAGCAAACGGTTCCTAGCGGGAGAAAGCTACGAGCAGTACTTC | CASSKRFLAGESYEQYF
. | once | TRBJ1-2 | TRBV27 | TGTGCCAGCCCCTCGTCCGGGGGGTCCTATGGCTACACCTTC | CASPSSGGSYGYTF
TRBD1 | . | TRBJ1-4 | TRBV7-3 | TGTGCCAGCCGTCCGACAGGGACGTTGACTAATGAAAAACTGTTTTTT | CASRPTGTLTNEKLFF
TRBD1 | . | TRBJ2-7 | TRBV5-1 | TGCGCCAGCGGCCTGGGGGCAGGGGGCTTCGACGAGCAGTACTTC | CASGLGAGGFDEQYF
TRBD2 | . | TRBJ2-1 | TRBV4-3 | TGCGCCAGCAGCCACATAGCGGGAGAGAACAATGAGCAGTTCTTC | CASSHIAGENNEQFF
. | . | TRBJ1-1 | TRBV13 | TGTGCCAGCAGCACGATTAGATCGCCAGGGGAAGCTTTCTTT | CASSTIRSPGEAFF
. | . | TRBJ1-3 | TRBV6-5 | TGTGCCAGCAGCTTCGACATAAGGGGGAACACCATATATTTT | CASSFDIRGNTIYF
TRBD2 | . | TRBJ2-5 | TRBV28 | TGTGCCAGCAGTTTAGGCCCCGAACTAGCGGGAGAAGAGACCCAGTACTTC | CASSLGPELAGEETQYF
. | . | TRBJ2-1 | TRBV21-1 | TGTGCCAGCGATCGGACAGTAGAGTCCTACAATGAGCAGTTCTTC | CASDRTVESYNEQFF
. | . | TRBJ2-7 | TRBV9 | TGTGCCAGCAGCGTAACGGGTGGGTACGAGCAGTACTTC | CASSVTGGYEQYF
TRBD2 | . | TRBJ2-7 | TRBV4-1 | TGCGCCAGCAGCCATCTAGTGACTAGCGGGCAAAGCTCCTACGAGCAGTACTTC | CASSHLVTSGQSSYEQYF
TRBD1 | . | TRBJ2-1 | TRBV7-2 | TGTGCCAGCGGTAGCACAGGGGCTTCAATATCGTTGTACAATGAGCAGTTCTTC | CASGSTGASISLYNEQFF
TRBD1 | . | TRBJ2-2 | TRBV6-1 | TGTGCCAGCAGTGAAATGGGGACAGGGTACACCGGGGAGCTGTTTTTT | CASSEMGTGYTGELFF
. | . | TRBJ2-1 | TRBV5-4 | TGTGCCAGCAGGATCAGGGGAAATGAGCAGTTCTTC | CASRIRGNEQFF
TRBD1 | once | TRBJ2-5 | TRBV4-1 | TGCGCCAGCAGCCCGAGACAGGGAAAGGATTCGGAGACCCAGTACTTC | CASSPRQGKDSETQYF
. | . | TRBJ1-5 | TRBV19 | TGTGCCACTCGAGGGCCCCCCGAGCATTTT | CATRGPPEHF
. | . | TRBJ2-7 | TRBV19 | TGTGCCAGTAGTATGGCGGCAGGGCCCTACGAGCAGTACTTC | CASSMAAGPYEQYF
. | . | TRBJ2-5 | TRBV13 | TGTGCCAGCAGCTTAGGTGGGCTAGCTGAGACCCAGTACTTC | CASSLGGLAETQYF
. | . | TRBJ2-1 | TRBV28 | TGTGCCAGCAGTTTAACGAGAATTGGTGAGCAGTTCTTC | CASSLTRIGEQFF
. | . | TRBJ1-5 | TRBV15 | TGTGCCACCAGCAGAGATCCTAGAATGCAGCCCCAGCATTTT | CATSRDPRMQPQHF
. | . | TRBJ1-3 | TRBV30 | TGTGCCTGGGGGGGCAGGACTGGAAACACCATATATTTT | CAWGGRTGNTIYF
. | . | TRBJ2-1 | TRBV7-6 | TGTGCCAGCAGCCCGAGCTCCTACAATGAGCAGTTCTTC | CASSPSSYNEQFF
. | . | TRBJ1-4 | TRBV9 | TGTGCCAGCAGCCCGTGGCCCGCCCTGGAGGAAAAACTGTTTTTT | CASSPWPALEEKLFF
TRBD2 | once | TRBJ2-3 | TRBV19 | TGTGCCAGTAGTAAACCCCCTACTAGCGGGGGCCCAGATACGCAGTATTTT | CASSKPPTSGGPDTQYF
TRBD2 | . | TRBJ2-1 | TRBV13 | TGTGCCAGCAGCTTCACTGGGCGGGGGGGCCAGTATGAGCAGTTCTTC | CASSFTGRGGQYEQFF
TRBD2 | . | TRBJ2-5 | TRBV5-4 | TGTGCCAGCAGCTCTGGTTTCGGACTAGGTCCGCCCCAGTACTTC | CASSSGFGLGPPQYF
. | . | TRBJ1-3 | TRBV2 | TGTGCCAGCACCCCCGTCTCTGGAAACACCATATATTTT | CASTPVSGNTIYF
TRBD2 | . | TRBJ2-7 | TRBV4-1 | TGCGCCAGCAGCCAACTAGCGGGGGATGCCTACGAGCAGTACTTC | CASSQLAGDAYEQYF
. | once | TRBJ1-1 | TRBV6-6 | TGTGCCAGCAAACCTCTGGCTCTCAACACTGAAGCTTTCTTT | CASKPLALNTEAFF
. | . | TRBJ1-2 | TRBV10-1 | . | CASSEVRWGRGTF
. | . | TRBJ2-5 | TRBV4-3 | TGCGCCAGCAGCCAGGGCCCTCGGGTGGGCGTTGGGGAGGTTGGGGAGACCCAGTACTTC | CASSQGPRVGVGEVGETQYF
TRBD2 | . | TRBJ2-7 | TRBV9 | TGTGCCAGCAGCCCCCGTAGCGGGAGTGGTTACGAGCAGTACTTC | CASSPRSGSGYEQYF
. | few | TRBJ1-1 | TRBV4-1 | TGCGCCAGCAGCCAAGCGCCCTCCGGGAACACTGAAGCTTTCTTT | CASSQAPSGNTEAFF
TRBD1 | . | TRBJ1-1 | TRBV7-6 | TGTGCCAGCAGCACGGTTCCGGGACAGCCAAACACTGAAGCTTTCTTT | CASSTVPGQPNTEAFF
TRBD2 | . | TRBJ2-7 | TRBV13 | TGTGCCAGCAGCCGAAGCGGGGAGATCTGGGAGCAGTACTTC | CASSRSGEIWEQYF
TRBD1 | few | TRBJ2-7 | TRBV27 | TGTGCCAGCAGTCGATCCGGGACAGTCTTTTACGAGCAGTACTTC | CASSRSGTVFYEQYF
. | . | TRBJ2-7 | TRBV4-1 | TGCGCCAGCAGCCAAGATTTGGGCATCGGATACGAGCAGTACTTC | CASSQDLGIGYEQYF
. | few | TRBJ2-7 | TRBV2 | TGTGCCAGCAGTGACCTCCTTGGCCAGGGGCCCTACGAGCAGTACTTC | CASSDLLGQGPYEQYF
. | . | TRBJ1-4 | TRBV5-1 | TGCGCCAGCAGTCCCCGAGAGGATGAAAAACTGTTTTTT | CASSPREDEKLFF
TRBD1 | . | TRBJ1-1 | TRBV2 | TGTGCCAGCAGAACGACAGGGAGACATGTCTACACTGAAGCTTTCTTT | CASRTTGRHVYTEAFF
TRBD1 | . | TRBJ1-5 | TRBV7-8 | TGTGCCAGCAGCTTAGTGGGACCGGCATGGGACAGGGGGACCAATCAGCCCCAGCATTTT | CASSLVGPAWDRGTNQPQHF
. | . | TRBJ1-1 | TRBV6-5 | TGTGCCAGCAGTAAGAATACAGGTAACACTGAAGCTTTCTTT | CASSKNTGNTEAFF
. | . | TRBJ1-1 | TRBV7-3 | TGTGCCAGCAGCTTGGACAGACTGTCTGAAGCTTTCTTT | CASSLDRLSEAFF
TRBD2 | . | TRBJ2-6 | TRBV4-1 | TGCGCCAGCAGCCCCCTGACTAGCGGGAGATACCGCTCTGGGGCCAACGTCCTGACTTTC | CASSPLTSGRYRSGANVLTF
. | few | TRBJ2-1 | TRBV28 | TGTGCCAGCAGTGGGCGAGCCGCGAGCTCCTACAATGAGCAGTTCTTC | CASSGRAASSYNEQFF
TRBD2 | few | TRBJ2-3 | TRBV6-5 | TGTGCCAGCAGCCGGACTAGCGGGTTTACAGATACGCAGTATTTT | CASSRTSGFTDTQYF